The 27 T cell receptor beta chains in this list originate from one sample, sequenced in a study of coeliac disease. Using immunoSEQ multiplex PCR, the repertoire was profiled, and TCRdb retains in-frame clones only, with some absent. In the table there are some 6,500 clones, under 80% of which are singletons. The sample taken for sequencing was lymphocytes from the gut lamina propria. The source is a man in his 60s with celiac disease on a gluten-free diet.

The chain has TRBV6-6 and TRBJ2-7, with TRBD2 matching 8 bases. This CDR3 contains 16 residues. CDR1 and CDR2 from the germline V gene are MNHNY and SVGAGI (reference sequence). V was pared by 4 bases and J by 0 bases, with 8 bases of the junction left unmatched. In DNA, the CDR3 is TGTGCCAGCAGTTCCCGCCGGGGGGGGTTCTCCTACGAGCAGTACTTC. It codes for CASSSRRGGFSYEQYF.

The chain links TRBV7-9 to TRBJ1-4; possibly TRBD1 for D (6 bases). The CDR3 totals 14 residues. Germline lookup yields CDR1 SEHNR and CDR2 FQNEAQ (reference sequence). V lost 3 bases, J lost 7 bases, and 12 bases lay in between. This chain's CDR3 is CASSLGVGGEKLFF. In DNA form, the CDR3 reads TGTGCCAGCAGCTTGGGGGTAGGGGGTGAAAAACTGTTTTTT.

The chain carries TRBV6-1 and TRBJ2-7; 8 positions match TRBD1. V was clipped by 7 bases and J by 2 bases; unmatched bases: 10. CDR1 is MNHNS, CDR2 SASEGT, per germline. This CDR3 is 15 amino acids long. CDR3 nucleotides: TGTGCCAGCATTTCGGGGACAGGTATGACCTACGAGCAGTACTTC. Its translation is CASISGTGMTYEQYF.

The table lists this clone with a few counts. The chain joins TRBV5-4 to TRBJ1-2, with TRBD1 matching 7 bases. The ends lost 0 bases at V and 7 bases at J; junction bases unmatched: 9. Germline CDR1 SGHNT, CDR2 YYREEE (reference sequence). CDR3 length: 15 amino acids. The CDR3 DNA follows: TGTGCCAGCAGCTTGGCCTTGAAGGGGGCGATTGGCTACACCTTC. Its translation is CASSLALKGAIGYTF. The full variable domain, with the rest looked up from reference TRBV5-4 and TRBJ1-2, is ETGVTQSPTHLIKTRGQQVTLRCSSQSGHNTVSWYQQALGQGPQFIFQYYREEENGRGNFPPRFSGLQFPNYSSELNVNALELDDSALYLCASSLALKGAIGYTFGSGTRLTVV.

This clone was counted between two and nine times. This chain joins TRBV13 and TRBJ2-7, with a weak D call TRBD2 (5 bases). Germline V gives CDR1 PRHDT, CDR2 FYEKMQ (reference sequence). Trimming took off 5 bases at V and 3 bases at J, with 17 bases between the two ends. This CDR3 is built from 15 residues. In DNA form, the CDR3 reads TGTGCCAGCAGCAACCGAGGGCGTCGAAACTACGAGCAGTACTTC. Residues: CASSNRGRRNYEQYF.

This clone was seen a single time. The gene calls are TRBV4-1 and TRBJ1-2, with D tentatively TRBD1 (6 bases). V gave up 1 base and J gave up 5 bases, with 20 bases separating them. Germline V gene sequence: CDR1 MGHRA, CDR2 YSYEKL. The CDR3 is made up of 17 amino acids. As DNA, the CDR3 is TGCGCCAGCAGCCAAGGGTCGACGGGACAAGGGAGATATGGCTACACCTTC. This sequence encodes CASSQGSTGQGRYGYTF.

The DNA of the CDR3 is TGTGCCAGCAGCGCGGGACACCCGGCCGGGGAGACCCAGTACTTC. Translating gives CASSAGHPAGETQYF. The chain employs TRBV9 and TRBJ2-5, with D perhaps matching TRBD1 (6 bases). The CDR3 covers 15 residues. Germline V lookup: CDR1 SGDLS, CDR2 YYNGEE. V lost 3 bases and J 5 bases, leaving 17 bases between the germline ends.

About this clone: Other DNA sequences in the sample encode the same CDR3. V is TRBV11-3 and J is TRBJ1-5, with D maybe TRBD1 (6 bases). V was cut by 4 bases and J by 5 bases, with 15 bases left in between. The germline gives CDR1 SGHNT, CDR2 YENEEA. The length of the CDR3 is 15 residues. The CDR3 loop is CASSSLGGEDQPQHF. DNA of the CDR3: TGTGCCAGCAGCTCCCTAGGGGGAGAGGATCAGCCCCAGCATTTT.

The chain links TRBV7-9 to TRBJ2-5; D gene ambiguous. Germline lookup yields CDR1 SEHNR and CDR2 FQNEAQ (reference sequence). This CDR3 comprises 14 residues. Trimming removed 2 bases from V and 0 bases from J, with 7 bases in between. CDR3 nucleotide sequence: TGTGCCAGCAGCTTAAGGCAGGACCAAGAGACCCAGTACTTC. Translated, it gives CASSLRQDQETQYF.

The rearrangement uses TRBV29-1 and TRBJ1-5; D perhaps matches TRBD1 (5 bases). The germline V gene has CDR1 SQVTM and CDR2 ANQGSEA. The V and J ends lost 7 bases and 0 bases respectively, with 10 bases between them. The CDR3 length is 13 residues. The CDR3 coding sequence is TGCAGCGCCACCGGGGGTAGCAATCAGCCCCAGCATTTT. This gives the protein CSATGGSNQPQHF.

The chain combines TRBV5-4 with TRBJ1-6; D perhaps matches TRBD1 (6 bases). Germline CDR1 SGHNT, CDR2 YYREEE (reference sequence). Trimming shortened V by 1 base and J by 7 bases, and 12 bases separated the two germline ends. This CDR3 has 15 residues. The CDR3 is CASSLQGTPNSPLHF. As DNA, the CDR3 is TGTGCCAGCAGCTTGCAGGGGACACCCAATTCACCCCTCCACTTT.

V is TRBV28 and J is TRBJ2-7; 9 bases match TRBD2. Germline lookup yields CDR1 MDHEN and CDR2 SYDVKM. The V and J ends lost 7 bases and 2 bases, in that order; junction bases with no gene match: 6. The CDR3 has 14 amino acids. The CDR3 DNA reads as TGTGCCAGCACCTTGACTAGCGGTACCTACGAGCAGTACTTC. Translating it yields CASTLTSGTYEQYF.

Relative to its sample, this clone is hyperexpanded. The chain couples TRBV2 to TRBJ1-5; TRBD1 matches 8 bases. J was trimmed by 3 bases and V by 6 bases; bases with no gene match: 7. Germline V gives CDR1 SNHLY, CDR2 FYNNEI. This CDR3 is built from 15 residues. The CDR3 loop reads CASSLTGGVNQPQHF. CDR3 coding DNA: TGTGCCAGCAGCTTAACAGGGGGTGTCAATCAGCCCCAGCATTTT.

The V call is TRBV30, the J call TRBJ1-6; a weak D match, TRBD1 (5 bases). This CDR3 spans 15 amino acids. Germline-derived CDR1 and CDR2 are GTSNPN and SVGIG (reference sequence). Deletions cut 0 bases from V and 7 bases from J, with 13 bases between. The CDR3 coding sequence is TGTGCCTGGAGTGTACGTGGGGGGGGAAATTCACCCCTCCACTTT. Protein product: CAWSVRGGGNSPLHF.

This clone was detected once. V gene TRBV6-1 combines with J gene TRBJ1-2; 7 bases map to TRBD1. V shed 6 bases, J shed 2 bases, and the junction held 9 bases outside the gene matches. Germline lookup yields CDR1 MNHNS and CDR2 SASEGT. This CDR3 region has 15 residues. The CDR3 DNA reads TGTGCCAGCAGGGAGGGGGACAGCCGAAACTATGGCTACACCTTC. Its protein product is CASREGDSRNYGYTF.

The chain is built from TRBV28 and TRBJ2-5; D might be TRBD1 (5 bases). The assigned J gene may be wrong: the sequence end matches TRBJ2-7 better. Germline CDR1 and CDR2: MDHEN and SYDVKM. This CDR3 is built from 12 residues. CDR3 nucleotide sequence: TGTGCCAGCAAAGAACAGGACTACGAGCAGTACTTC. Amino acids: CASKEQDYEQYF.

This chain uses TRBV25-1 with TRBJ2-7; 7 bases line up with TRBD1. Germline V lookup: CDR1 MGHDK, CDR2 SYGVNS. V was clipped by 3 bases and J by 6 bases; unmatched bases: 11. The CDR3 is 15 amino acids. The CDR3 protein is CASSDYEGASAEQYF. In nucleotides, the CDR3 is TGTGCCAGCAGTGACTATGAGGGGGCGTCGGCCGAGCAGTACTTC.

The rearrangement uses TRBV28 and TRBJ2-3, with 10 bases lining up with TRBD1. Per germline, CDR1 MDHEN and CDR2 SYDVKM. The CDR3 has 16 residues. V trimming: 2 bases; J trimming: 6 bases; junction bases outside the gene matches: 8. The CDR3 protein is CASSLVGTGVDDTQYF. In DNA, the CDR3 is TGTGCCAGCAGTTTAGTGGGGACAGGGGTCGATGATACGCAGTATTTT.

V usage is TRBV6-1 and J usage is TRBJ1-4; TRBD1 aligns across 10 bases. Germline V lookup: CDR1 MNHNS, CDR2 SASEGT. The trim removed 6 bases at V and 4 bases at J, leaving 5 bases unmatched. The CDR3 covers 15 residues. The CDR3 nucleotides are TGTGCCAGCAGCGCGACAGGGGGCCGTAATGAAAAACTGTTTTTT. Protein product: CASSATGGRNEKLFF.

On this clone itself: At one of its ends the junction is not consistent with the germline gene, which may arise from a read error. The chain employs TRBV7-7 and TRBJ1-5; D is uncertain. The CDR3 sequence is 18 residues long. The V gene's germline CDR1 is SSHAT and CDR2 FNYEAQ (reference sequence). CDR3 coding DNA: TGTGCTAGCAGCCGGAACACTTCGGGAGCCCGAAGCAATCAGCCCCAGCATTTT. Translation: CASSRNTSGARSNQPQHF.

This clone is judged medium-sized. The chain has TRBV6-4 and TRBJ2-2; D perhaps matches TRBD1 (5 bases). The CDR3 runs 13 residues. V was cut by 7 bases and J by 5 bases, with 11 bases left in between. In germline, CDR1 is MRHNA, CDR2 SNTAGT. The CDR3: CASKAGNTGELFF. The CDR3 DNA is TGTGCCAGCAAGGCAGGGAATACCGGGGAGCTGTTTTTT.

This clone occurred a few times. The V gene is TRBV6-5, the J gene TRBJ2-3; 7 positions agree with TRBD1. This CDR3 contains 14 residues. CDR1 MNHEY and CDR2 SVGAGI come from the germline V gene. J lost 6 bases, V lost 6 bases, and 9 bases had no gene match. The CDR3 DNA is TGTGCCAGCAGCCCACAGGGGTCGTGGGATACGCAGTATTTT. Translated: CASSPQGSWDTQYF.

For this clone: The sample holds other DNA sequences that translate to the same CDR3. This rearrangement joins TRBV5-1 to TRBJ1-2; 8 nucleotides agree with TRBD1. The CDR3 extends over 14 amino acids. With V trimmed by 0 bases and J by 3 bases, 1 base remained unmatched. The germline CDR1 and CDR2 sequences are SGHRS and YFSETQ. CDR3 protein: CASSLVTGDYGYTF. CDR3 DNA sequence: TGCGCCAGCAGCTTGGTGACAGGGGACTATGGCTACACCTTC.

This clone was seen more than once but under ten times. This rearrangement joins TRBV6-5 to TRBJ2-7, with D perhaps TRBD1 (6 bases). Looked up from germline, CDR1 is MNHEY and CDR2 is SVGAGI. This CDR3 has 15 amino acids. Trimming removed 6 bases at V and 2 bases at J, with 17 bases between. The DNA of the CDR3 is TGTGCCAGCAGCACTGGGACAAGTTCACCCTACGAGCAGTACTTC. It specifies CASSTGTSSPYEQYF.

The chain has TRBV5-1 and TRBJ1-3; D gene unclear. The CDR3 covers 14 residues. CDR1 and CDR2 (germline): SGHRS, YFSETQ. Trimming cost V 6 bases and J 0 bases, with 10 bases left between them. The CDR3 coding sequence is TGCGCCAGCAATGCGGGGATCTCTGGAAACACCATATATTTT. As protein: CASNAGISGNTIYF.

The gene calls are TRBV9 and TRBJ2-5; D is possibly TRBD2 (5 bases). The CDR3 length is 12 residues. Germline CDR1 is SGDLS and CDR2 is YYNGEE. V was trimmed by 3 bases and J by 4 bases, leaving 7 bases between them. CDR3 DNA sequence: TGTGCCAGCAGCGCCGGAGGAGAGACCCAGTACTTC. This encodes CASSAGGETQYF. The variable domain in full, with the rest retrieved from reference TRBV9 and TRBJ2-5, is DSGVTQTPKHLITATGQRVTLRCSPRSGDLSVYWYQQSLDQGLQFLIQYYNGEERAKGNILERFSAQQFPDLHSELNLSSLELGDSALYFCASSAGGETQYFGPGTRLLVL.

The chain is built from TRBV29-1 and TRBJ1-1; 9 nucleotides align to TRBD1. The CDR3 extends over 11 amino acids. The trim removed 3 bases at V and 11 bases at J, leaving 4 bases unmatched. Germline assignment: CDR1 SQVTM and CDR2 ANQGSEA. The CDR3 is CSVEGDREAFF. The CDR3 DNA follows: TGCAGCGTTGAGGGGGACAGGGAGGCTTTCTTT.